The clone carrying this T cell receptor (beta chain) has at least ten counts. This specimen comes from a study of molecular identifiers for immune sequencing clone quantification. TCRdb reprocessed the PCR reads via MiXCR and lists one record per CDR3 protein. This table holds 40,000 to 45,000 distinct CDR3 sequences, 24% found once. Trimming removed 0 bases from V and 2 bases from J; junction bases left unmatched: 4. This CDR3 is 17 amino acids long. Germline CDR1 and CDR2: SGHDT and YYEEEE. The chain has TRBV5-6 and TRBJ2-3, with 12 bases identical to TRBD2. The sample comprised naive CD8+ T cells from blood, with Jurkat cell RNA spiked in. Noted subset: FACS-sorted CD8+CD4-CCR7+CD45RA+ naive T cells. This clonotype was sampled from a human donor in good health. Some libraries in this study had Jurkat cell RNA spiked in. The CDR3 region has the DNA TGTGCCAGCAGCTTGGGGCTAGCGGGAGGGTCCACAGATACGCAGTATTTT. It is translated as CASSLGLAGGSTDTQYF.